These 26 T cell receptor beta chains were sequenced from one sample in a study of blood T cell repertoires in COVID-19. Some clones are missing from TCRdb's copy, which holds only in-frame ones; the method was immunoSEQ multiplex PCR. Here the sample spans about 6,700 clones, roughly 88% being singletons. Sequencing was done on a sample of peripheral blood. Receptors were obtained from a human donor in a cohort sampled during active COVID-19.

The gene calls are TRBV7-4 and TRBJ1-5, with 7 bases matching TRBD1. Germline CDR1 SGHVT, CDR2 SQSDAQ. With 3 bases clipped from V and 3 bases from J, the junction kept 17 bases outside the gene matches. The CDR3 is 19 amino acids. CDR3 coding DNA: TGTGCCAGCAGCTTGCCGTTCGACAGGGTTGAAAGATTCAATCAGCCCCAGCATTTT. Protein product: CASSLPFDRVERFNQPQHF.

The table lists this clone with a few counts. The rearrangement uses TRBV5-1 and TRBJ1-5; D perhaps matches TRBD1 (5 bases). V gave up 7 bases and J gave up 5 bases, with 13 bases separating them. Germline lookup yields CDR1 SGHRS and CDR2 YFSETQ. The CDR3 totals 13 residues. As DNA, the CDR3 is TGCGCCAGCCGAGGAGGGGCTGATCAGCCCCAGCATTTT. This gives the protein CASRGGADQPQHF.

This clone was detected only once. CDR3 in amino acids: CASSRGKREGILASSTQYF. The CDR3 nucleotides are TGCGCCAGCAGCAGGGGGAAGCGGGAGGGAATATTGGCATCCTCGACCCAGTACTTC. The chain has TRBV4-1 and TRBJ2-5; 10 bases are a match to TRBD2. Looked up from germline, CDR1 is MGHRA and CDR2 is YSYEKL. The CDR3 consists of 19 residues. V trimming: 5 bases; J trimming: 7 bases; junction bases outside the gene matches: 22.

The chain uses TRBV7-2 and TRBJ1-1; TRBD1 is a possible D gene (5 bases). Trimming took 7 bases from V and 1 from J, leaving 13 bases between them. The CDR3 runs 14 residues. Per the germline V gene, CDR1 is SGHTA and CDR2 is FQGNSA. CDR3 loop: CASKIKQENTEAFF. CDR3 bases: TGTGCCAGCAAGATCAAACAGGAGAACACTGAAGCTTTCTTT.

This clone has a handful of counts. The chain recombines TRBV6-4 with TRBJ2-3, with TRBD1 matching over 8 bases. Germline V gives CDR1 MRHNA, CDR2 SNTAGT. V shed 2 bases, J shed 7 bases, and the junction held 2 bases outside the gene matches. This CDR3 region has 13 residues. In nucleotides, the CDR3 is TGTGCCAGCAGTGACACAGGGGGGAATACGCAGTATTTT. As protein: CASSDTGGNTQYF.

This rearrangement joins TRBV12-3 or TRBV12-4 to TRBJ1-1, with D possibly being TRBD1 (5 bases). V was shortened by 4 bases and J by 0 bases, with 6 bases between the two germline ends. This CDR3 has 13 residues. CDR3 sequence reads: CASSWGVNTEAFF. For the CDR3, the DNA is TGTGCCAGCAGTTGGGGGGTGAACACTGAAGCTTTCTTT.

This chain connects TRBV5-6 to TRBJ2-7; weak D call: TRBD1 (6 bases). The CDR3 is 17 residues long. Germline CDR1 and CDR2: SGHDT and YYEEEE. The V end was cut by 7 bases, the J end by 2 bases, with 25 bases between. The CDR3 coding sequence is TGTGCCAGCCATACGAAAACAGGGACACGACTAACCTACGAGCAGTACTTC. Its protein is CASHTKTGTRLTYEQYF.

The chain uses TRBV6-4 and TRBJ2-3; maybe TRBD2 (6 bases). Germline CDR1 MRHNA, CDR2 SNTAGT. The germline V and J ends were trimmed by 5 bases and 1 base, with 22 bases remaining between them. This CDR3 region has 18 residues. CDR3 in DNA: TGTGCCAGCAGTCCAGAAATTCGGGGGATCCTCGGCACAGATACGCAGTATTTT. This translates into CASSPEIRGILGTDTQYF.

The chain carries TRBV7-8 and TRBJ1-2; the match to TRBD1 covers 7 bases. CDR1 SGHVS and CDR2 FQNEAQ come from the germline V gene. CDR3 length: 12 amino acids. J was trimmed by 13 bases and V by 8 bases; bases with no gene match: 13. The CDR3 DNA reads as TGTGCCAGCGGGACAGATAGTGGGATTTTCACCTTC. Encoded protein: CASGTDSGIFTF.

The rearrangement uses TRBV9 and TRBJ2-7; a possible D gene is TRBD2 (5 bases). The germline CDR1 and CDR2 sequences are SGDLS and YYNGEE. The CDR3 loop spans 13 amino acids. With 6 bases removed from V and 4 bases from J, the gap between germline ends came to 14 bases. The CDR3 spells CASMPAEGYEQYF. The CDR3, as DNA: TGTGCCAGCATGCCAGCGGAAGGGTACGAGCAGTACTTC. Together with reference TRBV9 and TRBJ2-7, the CDR3 gives the full variable domain: DSGVTQTPKHLITATGQRVTLRCSPRSGDLSVYWYQQSLDQGLQFLIQYYNGEERAKGNILERFSAQQFPDLHSELNLSSLELGDSALYFCASMPAEGYEQYFGPGTRLTVT.

The chain couples TRBV10-3 to TRBJ1-6; possibly TRBD1 for D (6 bases). Trimming took 3 bases from V and 8 from J, leaving 14 bases between them. CDR1 and CDR2 (germline): ENHRY, SYGVKD. The CDR3 totals 15 residues. CDR3 coding DNA: TGTGCCATCAGTGAACAGGGCTTAGGGGATTCACCCCTCCACTTT. Residues: CAISEQGLGDSPLHF.

CDR3 amino acids: CVRRQLFYEQYF. The DNA of the CDR3 is TGTGTTCGCAGGCAGCTTTTCTACGAGCAGTACTTC. The genes are TRBV14 and TRBJ2-7; the D is unclear. The CDR3 runs 12 residues. Germline V gene data show CDR1 as SGHDN and CDR2 as FVKESK.

The J gene is TRBJ2-1, the V gene TRBV19, with 8 bases fitting TRBD1. The CDR3 covers 15 residues. Germline V gives CDR1 LNHDA, CDR2 SQIVND (reference sequence). V was pared by 6 bases and J by 0 bases, with 4 bases of the junction left unmatched. The CDR3 DNA reads as TGTGCCAGTAGCTCAGGGGGCAGCTCCTACAATGAGCAGTTCTTC. Residues: CASSSGGSSYNEQFF.

CDR3 sequence: CASSPTGGDEKLFF. The CDR3 region has the DNA TGTGCCAGCTCACCAACGGGGGGAGATGAAAAACTGTTTTTT. The gene calls are TRBV18 and TRBJ1-4; possibly TRBD1 for D (5 bases). CDR1 and CDR2 (germline): KGHSH, LQKENI. V was clipped by 2 bases and J by 6 bases, with 10 bases between them. This CDR3 spans 14 amino acids.

This clone was seen just once. This rearrangement joins TRBV4-2 to TRBJ2-7; weak D call: TRBD1 (6 bases). Trimming took 1 base from V and 0 from J, leaving 7 bases between them. CDR1 LGHNA and CDR2 YNFKEQ come from the germline V gene. The CDR3 is 14 amino acids. CDR3 in amino acids: CASSQGGPSYEQYF. The CDR3 DNA reads as TGTGCCAGCAGCCAAGGGGGGCCCTCCTACGAGCAGTACTTC.

This chain links TRBV2 with TRBJ2-3; D not certain. Looked up from germline, CDR1 is SNHLY and CDR2 is FYNNEI. The CDR3 totals 14 residues. V shed 7 bases and J shed 0 bases, with 11 bases lying between them. The DNA for the CDR3 is TGTGCCAGCATTTGGCTGATAAGCACAGATACGCAGTATTTT. It yields the protein CASIWLISTDTQYF.

This chain connects TRBV2 to TRBJ2-3; a possible D gene is TRBD2 (6 bases). The CDR3 has 14 residues. Germline CDR1 reads SNHLY; CDR2 reads FYNNEI. Trimming stripped 4 bases from V and 1 base from J, with 9 bases between. CDR3 sequence (DNA): TGTGCCAGCAGTGGGGAGGTCCGCACAGATACGCAGTATTTT. Protein sequence: CASSGEVRTDTQYF.

This chain links TRBV3-1 (or the pseudogene TRBV3-2) with TRBJ2-7, with 10 nucleotides matching TRBD1. V trimming: 4 bases; J trimming: 2 bases; junction bases outside the gene matches: 2. Germline assignment: CDR1 LGHDT and CDR2 YNNKEL (reference sequence). The length of the CDR3 is 14 residues. The CDR3 here is CASSLGQGAYEQYF. The CDR3, as DNA: TGTGCCAGCAGCCTCGGACAGGGGGCCTACGAGCAGTACTTC.

The genes are TRBV3-1 (or the pseudogene TRBV3-2) and TRBJ1-1, with 7 bases matching TRBD1. Trimming cost V 4 bases and J 0 bases; bases outside gene matches: 2. The CDR3 contains 14 residues. Germline V gene sequence: CDR1 LGHDT, CDR2 YNNKEL (reference sequence). Here the CDR3 DNA reads TGTGCCAGCAGCCTACAGGGGTTGAACACTGAAGCTTTCTTT. It encodes CASSLQGLNTEAFF.

The chain has TRBV2 and TRBJ1-4; TRBD1 might be the D (6 bases). In germline, CDR1 is SNHLY, CDR2 FYNNEI. V was cut by 10 bases and J by 0 bases, with 18 bases left in between. There are 16 residues in the CDR3. CDR3: CATHIDRSSTNEKLFF. DNA of the CDR3: TGTGCCACACACATTGACAGGAGTTCAACTAATGAAAAACTGTTTTTT.

The J gene is TRBJ2-7, the V gene TRBV10-3, with D possibly matching TRBD1 (6 bases). This CDR3 is 15 amino acids long. V gave up 5 bases and J gave up 0 bases, with 14 bases separating them. Germline CDR1 and CDR2: ENHRY and SYGVKD. CDR3 sequence (DNA): TGTGCCATCAGTTCCGGGACACCCTCCTCCTACGAGCAGTACTTC. This codes for CAISSGTPSSYEQYF.

This rearrangement joins TRBV9 to TRBJ2-1; a possible D gene is TRBD1 (6 bases). The V and J ends lost 1 base and 0 bases respectively, with 8 bases between them. There are 15 residues in the CDR3. Germline V gene sequence: CDR1 SGDLS, CDR2 YYNGEE. The CDR3 loop reads CASSVQGNSYNEQFF. In DNA form, the CDR3 reads TGTGCCAGCAGCGTACAGGGGAACTCCTACAATGAGCAGTTCTTC.

The chain uses TRBV6-2 or TRBV6-3 and TRBJ1-2, with 11 bases matching TRBD1. V dropped 6 bases and J dropped 4; count of bases not matched to a gene: 10. CDR1 is MNHEY, CDR2 SVGEGT, per germline. The CDR3 has 16 residues. The CDR3 sequence is CASSRDRGSFGYGYTF. CDR3 DNA: TGTGCCAGCAGCCGGGACAGGGGGTCCTTTGGCTATGGCTACACCTTC.

The chain recombines TRBV10-3 with TRBJ2-3, with 8 bases matching TRBD1. The CDR3 is 16 amino acids. After removal of 5 bases from V and 0 bases from J, the junction contained 7 bases not matched to a gene. The V gene's germline CDR1 is ENHRY and CDR2 SYGVKD. The CDR3: CAISSRTGYSTDTQYF. CDR3 coding DNA: TGTGCCATCAGTTCCCGGACAGGGTATAGCACAGATACGCAGTATTTT.

Note on this clone: The junction does not match germline at one end; this may be a read error. The chain links TRBV5-1 to TRBJ2-1; D ambiguous. Germline lookup yields CDR1 SGHRS and CDR2 YFSETQ. This CDR3 spans 13 amino acids. The CDR3 bases are TGCGCCAGCAGCTTCGACCGTCCCACTGAGGAGTTCTTC. It specifies CASSFDRPTEEFF.

V is TRBV7-9 and J is TRBJ1-5; maybe TRBD1 (5 bases). The germline gives CDR1 SEHNR, CDR2 FQNEAQ (reference sequence). Trimming took 1 base from V and 3 from J, leaving 13 bases between them. This CDR3 contains 16 residues. The CDR3 nucleotides are TGTGCCAGCAGCTTAGGGGTTGGGGGGTCCAATCAGCCCCAGCATTTT. This translates into CASSLGVGGSNQPQHF. Looking up the rest from reference TRBV7-9 and TRBJ1-5 gives the full variable domain: DTGVSQNPRHKITKRGQNVTFRCDPISEHNRLYWYRQTLGQGPEFLTYFQNEAQLEKSRLLSDRFSAERPKGSFSTLEIQRTEQGDSAMYLCASSLGVGGSNQPQHFGDGTRLSIL.